The 16 T cell receptor beta chains below were found in one sample sequenced in a study of T cell responses to AZD1222 COVID-19 vaccine. Only in-frame clones appear in the TCRdb table, and some are missing; sequencing was by immunoSEQ multiplex PCR. The sample lists 130,000 or so clones, approximately 85% occurring once. Sequencing was performed on peripheral blood, taken 28 days after the second dose of the MenACWY control vaccine. These receptors came from an adult who received the MenACWY meningococcal vaccine as a control.

Comment on this clone: The sample contains more than one DNA sequence encoding this CDR3. The V gene is TRBV5-1, the J gene TRBJ1-2; 9 nucleotides agree with TRBD1. Germline values: CDR1 SGHRS, CDR2 YFSETQ. The CDR3 extends over 14 amino acids. After removal of 2 bases from V and 8 bases from J, the junction contained 7 bases not matched to a gene. CDR3 in amino acids: CASSFEGQGRGYTF. CDR3 DNA sequence: TGCGCCAGCAGCTTCGAGGGACAGGGTAGGGGCTACACCTTC.

The V gene is TRBV4-2, the J gene TRBJ2-1; 9 nucleotides align to TRBD2. The CDR3 has 17 amino acids. Germline values: CDR1 LGHNA, CDR2 YNFKEQ. The J segment lost 7 bases and the V segment lost 0 bases, leaving 10 bases of the junction unmatched. This CDR3 reads CASSQDHPAGGHNEQFF. For the CDR3, the DNA is TGTGCCAGCAGCCAAGATCATCCAGCGGGAGGTCATAATGAGCAGTTCTTC.

V usage is TRBV28 and J usage is TRBJ2-7, with 15 bases matching TRBD2. CDR3 size: 14 residues. Trimming took 9 bases from V and 5 from J; bases not matched to a gene: 5. The germline gives CDR1 MDHEN, CDR2 SYDVKM. CDR3 sequence reads: CASWTSGRANEQYF. CDR3 DNA sequence: TGTGCCAGTTGGACTAGCGGGAGGGCTAACGAGCAGTACTTC.

The chain links TRBV9 to TRBJ1-2; tentatively, D is TRBD1 (6 bases). V was shortened by 1 base and J by 4 bases, with 8 bases between the two germline ends. Germline V gene lookup returns CDR1 SGDLS and CDR2 YYNGEE. The CDR3 consists of 13 residues. The CDR3 sequence: CASSVQGSYGYTF. CDR3 bases: TGTGCCAGCAGCGTACAGGGGAGCTATGGCTACACCTTC. The whole variable domain, remainder taken from reference TRBV9 and TRBJ1-2, is DSGVTQTPKHLITATGQRVTLRCSPRSGDLSVYWYQQSLDQGLQFLIQYYNGEERAKGNILERFSAQQFPDLHSELNLSSLELGDSALYFCASSVQGSYGYTFGSGTRLTVV.

This clone was detected only once. The rearrangement uses TRBV9 and TRBJ2-1; D is tentatively TRBD1 or TRBD2 (7 bases each). This CDR3 contains 17 residues. CDR1 is SGDLS, CDR2 YYNGEE, per germline. Trimming cost V 0 bases and J 1 base, with 14 bases left between them. The CDR3 reads CASSVGEGAHSYNEQFF. The CDR3 DNA follows: TGTGCCAGCAGCGTAGGGGAGGGGGCCCATTCCTACAATGAGCAGTTCTTC. Combining the CDR3 with reference TRBV9 and TRBJ2-1 gives the whole variable domain DSGVTQTPKHLITATGQRVTLRCSPRSGDLSVYWYQQSLDQGLQFLIQYYNGEERAKGNILERFSAQQFPDLHSELNLSSLELGDSALYFCASSVGEGAHSYNEQFFGPGTRLTVL.

J is TRBJ1-2 and V is TRBV5-6; TRBD1 might be the D (5 bases). The CDR3 length is 11 residues. The germline CDR1 and CDR2 sequences are SGHDT and YYEEEE. V was cut by 4 bases and J by 7 bases, with 8 bases left in between. CDR3 in amino acids: CASSPGIGYTF. In DNA form, the CDR3 reads TGTGCCAGCAGCCCAGGGATTGGCTACACCTTC.

The chain links TRBV5-1 to TRBJ2-3; TRBD2 matches 7 bases. CDR3 size: 15 residues. The V gene's germline CDR1 is SGHRS and CDR2 YFSETQ. The V gene end was trimmed by 4 bases and the J gene end by 4 bases; junction bases not matched to a gene: 9. The CDR3, as DNA: TGCGCCAGCAGCCCGGTGGGAGGGAGCGCAGATACGCAGTATTTT. Its protein product is CASSPVGGSADTQYF. The full variable domain, in which reference TRBV5-1 and TRBJ2-3 provide the parts outside the CDR3, is KAGVTQTPRYLIKTRGQQVTLSCSPISGHRSVSWYQQTPGQGLQFLFEYFSETQRNKGNFPGRFSGRQFSNSRSEMNVSTLELGDSALYLCASSPVGGSADTQYFGPGTRLTVL.

V and J are TRBV29-1 and TRBJ2-3; 7 positions match TRBD2. J gave up 2 bases and V 5 bases, and 1 base lay outside the gene matches. CDR1 and CDR2 from the germline V gene are SQVTM and ANQGSEA. This CDR3 spans 12 amino acids. CDR3 residues: CSVSGATDTQYF. Here the CDR3 DNA reads TGCAGCGTTAGCGGGGCCACAGATACGCAGTATTTT.

The V call is TRBV19, the J call TRBJ2-1, with D possibly TRBD1 on 6 matching bases. There are 12 residues in the CDR3. Trimming stripped 4 bases from V and 9 bases from J, with 10 bases between. Per the germline V gene, CDR1 is LNHDA and CDR2 is SQIVND (reference sequence). In DNA form, the CDR3 reads TGTGCCAGTAGTAAAACAGGGACTGAGCAGTTCTTC. Protein product: CASSKTGTEQFF.

The V gene is TRBV5-4, the J gene TRBJ2-7, with a possible D match to TRBD1 (6 bases). Germline V gives CDR1 SGHNT, CDR2 YYREEE (reference sequence). CDR3 length: 16 residues. V gave up 0 bases and J gave up 0 bases, with 13 bases separating them. CDR3 nucleotides: TGTGCCAGCAGCTTGGCCGGGCAGGGGAACTCCTACGAGCAGTACTTC. It is translated as CASSLAGQGNSYEQYF.

This clone was counted a single time. This rearrangement joins TRBV28 to TRBJ1-5; no clear D gene. The V end lost 6 bases, the J end lost 2 bases, and 29 bases lay between the germline ends. The CDR3 is made up of 20 amino acids. Germline CDR1 is MDHEN and CDR2 is SYDVKM. The CDR3 DNA follows: TGTGCCAGCAGACCATCGTCAACGGCGTTGGAGGGAACGCGCAATCAGCCCCAGCATTTT. Amino acids: CASRPSSTALEGTRNQPQHF.

This chain uses TRBV6-2 or TRBV6-3 with TRBJ2-6; no definite D call. The CDR3 runs to 16 residues. V shed 1 base and J shed 2 bases, with 9 bases lying between them. Germline assignment: CDR1 MNHEY and CDR2 SVGEGT. CDR3 coding DNA: TGTGCCAGCAGTTACTGGTCGCAGGCTGGGGCCAACGTCCTGACTTTC. It specifies CASSYWSQAGANVLTF.

The rearrangement joins TRBV6-5 to TRBJ1-6, with a possible D match to TRBD1 (5 bases). The CDR3 sequence is 14 residues long. Germline V gives CDR1 MNHEY, CDR2 SVGAGI. Trimming stripped 6 bases from V and 7 bases from J, with 13 bases between. The CDR3 DNA reads TGTGCCAGCAGCTCGGGGGGGAGGAATTCACCCCTCCACTTT. Its translation: CASSSGGRNSPLHF.

The chain is built from TRBV7-9 and TRBJ2-7; a possible D gene is TRBD2 (5 bases). Trimming removed 5 bases from V and 9 bases from J, with 17 bases in between. CDR3 length equals 13 residues. The germline gives CDR1 SEHNR, CDR2 FQNEAQ (reference sequence). CDR3 protein: CASSPLEEELQYV. DNA of the CDR3: TGTGCCAGCAGCCCCTTGGAGGAGGAGCTGCAGTACGTC.

This chain uses TRBV29-1 with TRBJ2-7; 7 bases fit TRBD2. The V segment lost 7 bases and the J segment 4 bases; nucleotides outside the gene matches: 22. The germline gives CDR1 SQVTM, CDR2 ANQGSEA. The CDR3 runs to 17 residues. The CDR3 region is CSARLGASGLEGYEQYF. In DNA, the CDR3 is TGCAGCGCCCGCCTAGGGGCTAGCGGACTGGAGGGTTACGAGCAGTACTTC.

The rearrangement uses TRBV5-1 and TRBJ1-4; D unclear. Germline V gene data show CDR1 as SGHRS and CDR2 as YFSETQ. V gave up 2 bases and J gave up 3 bases, with 11 bases separating them. CDR3 length: 15 amino acids. The CDR3 here is CASSFFGDANEKLFF. CDR3 sequence (DNA): TGCGCCAGCAGCTTCTTCGGGGATGCTAATGAAAAACTGTTTTTT.